This T cell receptor beta chain was profiled in a study of cytomegalovirus exposure and HLA in healthy donors. In the study overall: The 95 million to 120 million unique TCR beta sequences, from roughly 170 million T cells, were found by an earlier analysis.

Points from the study as a whole: The listing of 150 to 200 TCR beta chains classed them as cytomegalovirus-associated. Within the data, a cluster of highly shared sequence variants was likely a sequencing artifact.

The primer mix had 60 Vbeta and 13 Jbeta primers. Source study methods: Unique TCR beta chains numbered approximately 80 million in a later analysis, with roughly 10 million shared. Data came from immunoSEQ multiplex PCR; TCRdb stores just in-frame clones and leaves some out. That table is the source of V, J and clone size, and D and trimming were worked out from the DNA. The table records roughly 120,000 clones, about 73% of them present only once. Comments on this clone: The antigen is not known.

CDR3 length equals 15 residues. The trim removed 4 bases at V and 3 bases at J, leaving 3 bases unmatched. Germline V CDR1 and CDR2: SNHLY, FYNNEI. The sequenced sample was PBMCs. The chain carries TRBV2 and TRBJ2-1, with 10 bases that match TRBD2. The clonotype originates from a woman aged 40 to 50 in good health and CMV-seronegative. The CDR3, as DNA: TGTGCCAGCAGTGGGACTAGCGGTTACTACAATGAGCAGTTCTTC. Translating it yields CASSGTSGYYNEQFF.